The 20 T cell receptor beta chains reported below all come from one sample, sequenced in a study of regulatory T cells in long-lasting Graves disease. Relying on iRepertoire HTBI primers and Arm-PCR of CDR3 regions, the team built TCR beta libraries. A single record per CDR3 protein comes from TCRdb applying MiXCR to the multiplex PCR reads. The sample has about half a million distinct CDR3 sequences, about 12% seen once. As for time point: newly diagnosed GD, antithyroid drugs for less than 3 months. PBMCs provided the RNA from which the TCR library was made. This sample also appeared in a second study, on T cells in Graves' hyperthyroidism and ophthalmopathy.

The source material was peripheral blood mononuclear cells (PBMCs), sampled at new diagnosis, from a patient treated with antithyroid drugs. The receptor set was obtained from a woman aged 25 to 39 with Graves disease.

The J gene is TRBJ2-2, the V gene TRBV7-9, with TRBD2 identical over 7 bases. V gave up 5 bases and J gave up 3 bases; unmatched junction bases: 18. Per germline, CDR1 SEHNR and CDR2 FQNEAQ (reference sequence). This CDR3 is built from 19 residues. In DNA form, the CDR3 reads TGTGCCAGCAGCAGCGCTACTCGTGTCGCGGGAGAGGACACCGGGGAGCTGTTTTTT. As protein: CASSSATRVAGEDTGELFF.

This clonotype was seen once. The chain links TRBV7-2 to TRBJ2-3; 10 positions match TRBD1. CDR1 is SGHTA and CDR2 is FQGNSA in the germline V gene. V lost 3 bases and J lost 6; bases outside the gene matches: 9. There are 16 residues in the CDR3. DNA of the CDR3: TGTGCCAGCAGCTTCCCTCGACAGGGGGCGCGTGATACGCAGTATTTT. It translates to CASSFPRQGARDTQYF.

This clonotype was seen repeatedly, ten times or more. The chain combines TRBV2 with TRBJ1-3; D uncertain. V lost 3 bases and J lost 4, with 10 bases in between. The CDR3 is made up of 14 amino acids. Germline lookup yields CDR1 SNHLY and CDR2 FYNNEI. The CDR3 DNA is TGTGCCAGCAGTGATTTCTCGTACGGAAACACCATATATTTT. Protein sequence: CASSDFSYGNTIYF.

This clonotype was detected many times. The V call is TRBV7-2, the J call TRBJ1-1; the match to TRBD1 covers 7 bases. The CDR3 runs 15 residues. Trimming removed 5 bases from V and 3 bases from J; junction bases left unmatched: 9. Germline CDR1 and CDR2: SGHTA and FQGNSA. CDR3 sequence reads: CASSGYRGGDTEAFF. Written as DNA, the CDR3 is TGTGCCAGCAGCGGATACAGGGGCGGGGACACTGAAGCTTTCTTT. Full variable domain (rest looked up from reference TRBV7-2 and TRBJ1-1): GAGVSQSPSNKVTEKGKDVELRCDPISGHTALYWYRQSLGQGLEFLIYFQGNSAPDKSGLPSDRFSAERTGGSVSTLTIQRTQQEDSAVYLCASSGYRGGDTEAFFGQGTRLTVV.

This clonotype has a count of ten or more. The chain carries TRBV24-1 and TRBJ1-5; the D gene is possibly TRBD1 (5 bases). Germline CDR1 reads KGHDR; CDR2 reads SFDVKD. The germline V and J ends were trimmed by 6 bases and 5 bases, with 10 bases remaining between them. This CDR3 spans 13 amino acids. DNA for the CDR3: TGTGCCACCAGTTATTCGGGGGATCAGCCCCAGCATTTT. Its protein product is CATSYSGDQPQHF.

This rearrangement joins TRBV10-3 to TRBJ2-7; TRBD2 might be the D (6 bases). V was pared by 8 bases and J by 0 bases, with 14 bases between. The CDR3 has 14 residues. Germline-derived CDR1 and CDR2 are ENHRY and SYGVKD. CDR3 in DNA: TGTGCCATCCATTCGGGGGAGAGCTCCTACGAGCAGTACTTC. Translating gives CAIHSGESSYEQYF.

This clonotype was observed many times. This chain uses TRBV7-8 with TRBJ1-2, with D uncertain. Germline V lookup: CDR1 SGHVS, CDR2 FQNEAQ. CDR3 length: 14 residues. Deletions cut 1 base from V and 0 bases from J, with 6 bases between. The CDR3 nucleotides are TGTGCCAGCAGCTTAGTTTCGGCTAACTATGGCTACACCTTC. Protein: CASSLVSANYGYTF.

This clonotype has at least ten counts. The CDR3 DNA sequence: TGCGCCAGCAGCTTGGCAGGGACAGGGCTAGCCAAAAACATTCAGTACTTC. Amino acid sequence: CASSLAGTGLAKNIQYF. The chain uses TRBV5-1 and TRBJ2-4; 9 nucleotides line up with TRBD1. Germline lookup yields CDR1 SGHRS and CDR2 YFSETQ. This CDR3 has 17 residues. V lost 0 bases and J lost 0; bases outside the gene matches: 4.

This chain joins TRBV6-1 and TRBJ2-3; weak D call: TRBD2 (9 bases). V lost 6 bases to trimming and J lost 3 bases, with 19 bases between them. Per germline, CDR1 MNHNS and CDR2 SASEGT. There are 16 residues in the CDR3. The CDR3 coding sequence is TGTGCCAGCAGCCGTCAGGGGGCGGGGGGGACAGATACGCAGTATTTT. Protein: CASSRQGAGGTDTQYF.

This clonotype showed up many times. V is TRBV6-5 and J is TRBJ1-1; D might be TRBD1 (5 bases). The CDR3 totals 18 residues. Trimming took 4 bases from V and 1 from J, leaving 22 bases between them. Germline CDR1 is MNHEY and CDR2 is SVGAGI. CDR3 nucleotide sequence: TGTGCCAGCAGTTCACATGGACGCTGGGGACGCGGGAACACTGAAGCTTTCTTT. Its protein product is CASSSHGRWGRGNTEAFF.

This clonotype was seen a handful of times. This chain uses TRBV19 with TRBJ1-2; 7 positions match TRBD1. J was trimmed by 7 bases and V by 1 base; bases with no gene match: 9. CDR1 and CDR2 (germline): LNHDA, SQIVND (reference sequence). The CDR3 covers 15 residues. CDR3 loop: CASSIGGRGLVGYTF. In DNA, the CDR3 is TGTGCCAGTAGTATAGGGGGAAGGGGGCTAGTTGGCTACACCTTC.

This clonotype was counted at least ten times. This chain joins TRBV28 and TRBJ1-2, with D uncertain. Germline CDR1 MDHEN, CDR2 SYDVKM. The germline V and J ends were trimmed by 2 bases and 6 bases, with 10 bases remaining between them. The CDR3 is made up of 13 amino acids. CDR3 sequence: CASSLRATDGYTF. The CDR3 DNA reads TGTGCCAGCAGTTTACGGGCCACGGATGGCTACACCTTC.

This clonotype was seen at least ten times. CDR3 sequence (DNA): TGTGCCAGCGGGACAGGGACCCCCCCCATCAATGAGCAGTTCTTC. Protein: CASGTGTPPINEQFF. The rearrangement uses TRBV27 and TRBJ2-1, with TRBD1 identical over 9 bases. Germline V lookup: CDR1 MNHEY, CDR2 SMNVEV (reference sequence). Trimming took 8 bases from V and 6 from J; bases not matched to a gene: 11. The CDR3 is 15 amino acids.

This clonotype was observed a handful of times. The chain has TRBV9 and TRBJ2-1; unclear D gene. V shed 4 bases and J shed 8 bases, with 16 bases lying between them. CDR3 size: 14 residues. Germline CDR1 is SGDLS and CDR2 is YYNGEE. CDR3 in amino acids: CASSPPRAYDEQFF. The CDR3 DNA is TGTGCCAGCAGCCCCCCCCGGGCGTACGATGAGCAGTTCTTC.

Concerning this clonotype itself: Given a far larger clone just one base away, this is likely a sequencing read error. The chain recombines TRBV28 with TRBJ2-3; tentative D call: TRBD1 (6 bases). The DNA end is a closer match to TRBJ2-7, so the J assignment may be wrong. The CDR3 covers 16 residues. CDR1 and CDR2 from the germline V gene are MDHEN and SYDVKM. The CDR3 nucleotides read TGTGTCAGCAGTACACCGGCCGGGACACCTTCCTACGAGCAGTACTTC. Its translation is CVSSTPAGTPSYEQYF.

This clonotype has only one observation. V usage is TRBV20-1 and J usage is TRBJ2-3; D might be TRBD2 (6 bases). The germline V and J ends were trimmed by 6 bases and 1 base, with 17 bases remaining between them. This CDR3 spans 15 amino acids. The V gene's germline CDR1 is DFQATT and CDR2 SNEGSKA (reference sequence). CDR3: CSAKTLRRGTDTQYF. CDR3 nucleotide sequence: TGCAGTGCGAAAACTCTCCGGAGGGGCACAGATACGCAGTATTTT.

J is TRBJ1-1 and V is TRBV20-1; D remains unclear. With 6 bases removed from V and 0 bases from J, the gap between germline ends came to 11 bases. The CDR3 covers 13 residues. The germline CDR1 and CDR2 sequences are DFQATT and SNEGSKA (reference sequence). The CDR3 bases are TGCAGTGCCGCGAATTCAGTGAACACTGAAGCTTTCTTT. It translates to CSAANSVNTEAFF.

This clonotype has only a few counts. The chain is built from TRBV25-1 and TRBJ2-7, with D possibly matching TRBD2 (5 bases). The ends were cut back, 1 base at V and 2 bases at J, with 15 bases in the middle. Germline V CDR1 and CDR2: MGHDK, SYGVNS. The CDR3 has 16 amino acids. The CDR3 loop reads CASSEWSGVEAYEQYF. DNA of the CDR3: TGTGCCAGCAGTGAATGGTCCGGGGTTGAGGCCTACGAGCAGTACTTC.

The chain combines TRBV12-3 or TRBV12-4 with TRBJ2-7; no definite D call. Trimming removed 8 bases at V and 6 bases at J, with 14 bases between. The CDR3 has 12 residues. CDR3 sequence reads: CASSSGSIEQYF. Written as DNA, the CDR3 is TGTGCCAGCTCCTCCGGGTCCATCGAGCAGTACTTC.

Ten or more counts support this clonotype. The chain joins TRBV7-2 to TRBJ2-4, with a possible D match to TRBD2 (6 bases). From germline, CDR1 is SGHTA and CDR2 FQGNSA. The CDR3 totals 17 residues. Trimming left V 5 bases short and J 3 bases short, with 20 bases between. CDR3 sequence (DNA): TGTGCCAGCAGCCTTCCCAGGCCGGGAGCAGGCAAAAACATTCAGTACTTC. Residues: CASSLPRPGAGKNIQYF.